A selection of T cell receptor beta chains follows, all from one sample in a study of T-cell memory formation after mild COVID-19. In TCRdb, the 5' RACE reads were re-called with MiXCR into one record per CDR3 protein. The table has hundreds of thousands of distinct CDR3 sequences, 15% to 20% seen once; the top ten hold about a fifth. Sequenced input: PBMCs or a T cell subset sorted from them (not recorded which). The receptors were gathered from a man aged 18 to 29 who had mild COVID-19 (a few samples of this study predate the infection). Cell type and time point are not known. CDR3s include the opening cysteine and the closing phenylalanine or tryptophan. A D gene is named only where the DNA matches it firmly. Part of the rows lack a size; the others show once, few, many or a class for expanded clones.

size,J,V,D,DNA,CDR3
-,TRBJ2-3,TRBV20-1,-,TGCAGTGCTAGGATCTTCGTGAGCACAGATACGCAGTATTTT,CSARIFVSTDTQYF
-,TRBJ2-5,TRBV4-3,-,TGCGCCAGCAGCCAAGTCGGCGGGGGCGGGGAGACCCAGTACTTC,CASSQVGGGGETQYF
few,TRBJ2-1,TRBV20-1,-,TGCAGTGCTAGATTTGTCAATGAGCAGTTCTTC,CSARFVNEQFF
few,TRBJ2-7,TRBV9,-,TGTGCCAGCAGCGTAGGTTCAGGGGGACTAAGCTACGAGCAGTACTTC,CASSVGSGGLSYEQYF
many,TRBJ1-5,TRBV20-1,-,TGCAGTGCTAGAATGGCACCAAATCAGCCCCAGCATTTT,CSARMAPNQPQHF
few,TRBJ1-4,TRBV6-6,-,TGTGCCAGCACCAGGACAGATTCCCCCACTAATGAAAAACTGTTTTTT,CASTRTDSPTNEKLFF
few,TRBJ2-7,TRBV5-6,TRBD2,TGTGCCAGCAGCCTGACCACTAGCGAACCCGCCTACGAGCAGTACTTC,CASSLTTSEPAYEQYF
-,TRBJ1-1,TRBV5-1,-,TGCGCCAGCAGCTTGAGGACAGCCACTGAAGCTTTCTTT,CASSLRTATEAFF
few,TRBJ1-5,TRBV6-2/TRBV6-3,-,TGTGCCAGCAGTTACTTCGCCGACAGCAGGTCCCAGCATTTT,CASSYFADSRSQHF
few,TRBJ2-4,TRBV6-7,-,TGTGCCAGCAGTTACCCTCACTATCGTGTAGCCAAAAACATTCAGTACTTC,CASSYPHYRVAKNIQYF
few,TRBJ1-5,TRBV25-1,-,TGTGCCAGCAGTGGAGGGCTGAGCAATCAGCCCCAGCATTTT,CASSGGLSNQPQHF
-,TRBJ1-2,TRBV3-1,-,TGTGCCAGCAGCCAAGACAGGGGTGGTTTCACCTTC,CASSQDRGGFTF
-,TRBJ1-2,TRBV27,-,TGTGCCAGCAGTTTAAGATACAACTATGGCTACACCTTC,CASSLRYNYGYTF
-,TRBJ1-1,TRBV27,-,TGTGCCAGCAGTTCCCACCCCTCGGGAACATCGAACACTGAAGCTTTCTTT,CASSSHPSGTSNTEAFF
-,TRBJ1-5,TRBV20-1,-,TGCAGTGCTCCCGTGGGACCCAATCAGCCCCAGCATTTT,CSAPVGPNQPQHF
few,TRBJ2-7,TRBV6-5,-,TGTGCCACCCTTGGCCCCTACGAGCAGTACTTC,CATLGPYEQYF
-,TRBJ2-7,TRBV12-3/TRBV12-4,-,TGTGCCAGCAGTTTGGGACCAGCGCCCTACGAGCAGTACTTC,CASSLGPAPYEQYF
many,TRBJ2-1,TRBV7-2,-,TGTGCCAGCAGCCCCTCAGGTTGGGTTGAAGATGAGCAGTTCTTC,CASSPSGWVEDEQFF
few,TRBJ1-1,TRBV5-1,TRBD1,TGCGCCAGCAGCCCGCACAGGGGAACCACTGAAGCTTTCTTT,CASSPHRGTTEAFF
-,TRBJ2-4,TRBV11-2,-,TGTGCCAGCAGCTTGGGGATGGCCAAAAACATTCAGTACTTC,CASSLGMAKNIQYF
-,TRBJ1-2,TRBV9,TRBD1,TGTGCCAGCAACCGGGACAGGAACTATGGCTACACCTTC,CASNRDRNYGYTF
many,TRBJ1-2,TRBV20-1,-,TGCAGTGCTAGACCTACTTCAGTCTATGGCTACACCTTC,CSARPTSVYGYTF
few,TRBJ2-1,TRBV6-6,TRBD2,TGTGCCAGCAGCTCGTACTCTAGCGGGGTCGACAATGAGCAGTTCTTC,CASSSYSSGVDNEQFF
-,TRBJ2-7,TRBV11-2,-,TGTGCCAGCAGCTTATGGGGGTCCCCCTCCTACGAGCAGTACTTC,CASSLWGSPSYEQYF
few,TRBJ2-7,TRBV7-2,TRBD1,TGTGCCAGCAGCCCGCACAGGGGTCAAAGGAACGAGCAGTACTTC,CASSPHRGQRNEQYF
-,TRBJ2-1,TRBV6-5,TRBD2,TGTGCCAGCAGCCCCGCGGCGGGGGGCCGAAATGAGCAGTTCTTC,CASSPAAGGRNEQFF
-,TRBJ1-4,TRBV5-1,-,TGCGCCAGCAGCTTGGACAGGGAGGGAGAAAAACTGTTTTTT,CASSLDREGEKLFF
-,TRBJ1-6,TRBV6-2/TRBV6-3,-,TGTGCCAGCAGTCCGCGGGCATCACCCCTCCACTTT,CASSPRASPLHF
few,TRBJ2-4,TRBV7-9,-,TGTGCCAGCAGCCTCGGGGGTCGTGACATTCAGTACTTC,CASSLGGRDIQYF
-,TRBJ2-5,TRBV25-1,-,TGTGCCAGCAGTGACCTACGAGGGGTCCTAGAGACCCAGTACTTC,CASSDLRGVLETQYF
few,TRBJ2-7,TRBV6-2/TRBV6-3,-,TGTGCCAGCAGCGAGTACTACGAGCAGTACTTC,CASSEYYEQYF
many,TRBJ1-1,TRBV5-1,TRBD1,TGCGCCAGCAGCAGGGATGAGTCAGGGGGCACTGAAGCTTTCTTT,CASSRDESGGTEAFF
-,TRBJ1-6,TRBV7-9,TRBD1,TGTGCCAGCAGGGAGGGGGCTACACCCCTCCACTTT,CASREGATPLHF
-,TRBJ2-3,TRBV5-1,-,TGCGCCAGCAGCTTGGCAGGGGACCACCGCACAGATACGCAGTATTTT,CASSLAGDHRTDTQYF
few,TRBJ2-7,TRBV9,TRBD1,TGTGCCAGCAGCAAAGGGACAGGGGGGATCTACGAGCAGTACTTC,CASSKGTGGIYEQYF
-,TRBJ2-7,TRBV2,-,TGTGCCAGCAGGACCGAGGGGGGGAACGAGCAGTACTTC,CASRTEGGNEQYF
-,TRBJ1-1,TRBV6-5,-,TGTGCCAGCAGTTACTCGAATATCGCTGAAGCTTTCTTT,CASSYSNIAEAFF
-,TRBJ1-4,TRBV27,-,TGTGCCAGCAGTCCGGGATCGACGAGAGAAAAACTGTTTTTT,CASSPGSTREKLFF
-,TRBJ1-5,TRBV2,TRBD1,TGTGCCAGCAGTTCTGCCGGGACAGGGTTCAGCAATCAGCCCCAGCATTTT,CASSSAGTGFSNQPQHF
-,TRBJ2-3,TRBV10-2,TRBD2,TGCGCCACCCTTAGCGGGGGGGCGGTAGATACGCAGTATTTT,CATLSGGAVDTQYF
-,TRBJ2-5,TRBV28,-,TGTGCCAGCACTAAGGCGCAGGGGTACCAAGAGACCCAGTACTTC,CASTKAQGYQETQYF
-,TRBJ1-1,TRBV20-1,-,TGCAGTGCTAGACCTCAAGGAACTGAAGCTTTCTTT,CSARPQGTEAFF
few,TRBJ2-2,TRBV4-2,-,TGTGCCAGCAGGCAGTTACGGGGCACCGGGGAGCTGTTTTTT,CASRQLRGTGELFF
-,TRBJ2-2,TRBV7-3,TRBD2,TGTGCCAGCAGCTTAACGGGAGGGTCTGGCGGCGGGGAGCTGTTTTTT,CASSLTGGSGGGELFF
few,TRBJ2-5,TRBV11-2,-,TGTGCCAGCAGCCCCAATGGGCGGAGCCAAGAGACCCAGTACTTC,CASSPNGRSQETQYF
few,TRBJ2-1,TRBV10-3,TRBD1,TGTGCCATCAGTTACTTAAGGGACAGGGGATACAATGAGCAGTTCTTC,CAISYLRDRGYNEQFF
-,TRBJ2-4,TRBV28,TRBD1,TGTGCCAGCAAACAGGGGGCCAAAAACATTCAGTACTTC,CASKQGAKNIQYF
few,TRBJ2-5,TRBV6-5,TRBD1,TGTGCCAGCAGTTCTCAAGGGGGCGCAGTCAAAGAGACCCAGTACTTC,CASSSQGGAVKETQYF
-,TRBJ1-2,TRBV4-1,TRBD1,TGCGCCAGCAGCTCCCGGGACAGGGGATTGTGGGGCTACACCTTC,CASSSRDRGLWGYTF
few,TRBJ2-3,TRBV6-5,TRBD2,TGTGCCAGCAGTTCACTACTAGCGGGGCCCCCAGATACGCAGTATTTT,CASSSLLAGPPDTQYF
many,TRBJ2-7,TRBV10-2,TRBD2,TGCGCCAGTCAGACTAGCGGCTCCTACGAGCAGTACTTC,CASQTSGSYEQYF
few,TRBJ1-4,TRBV4-3,-,TGCGCCAGCAGCCGATATGCGGGCAACCGAGGAGAAAAACTGTTTTTT,CASSRYAGNRGEKLFF
-,TRBJ1-2,TRBV3-1,TRBD1,TGTGCCAGCAGCCAAGAGTCTCTTTTGGGACAGGATGGCTACACCTTC,CASSQESLLGQDGYTF